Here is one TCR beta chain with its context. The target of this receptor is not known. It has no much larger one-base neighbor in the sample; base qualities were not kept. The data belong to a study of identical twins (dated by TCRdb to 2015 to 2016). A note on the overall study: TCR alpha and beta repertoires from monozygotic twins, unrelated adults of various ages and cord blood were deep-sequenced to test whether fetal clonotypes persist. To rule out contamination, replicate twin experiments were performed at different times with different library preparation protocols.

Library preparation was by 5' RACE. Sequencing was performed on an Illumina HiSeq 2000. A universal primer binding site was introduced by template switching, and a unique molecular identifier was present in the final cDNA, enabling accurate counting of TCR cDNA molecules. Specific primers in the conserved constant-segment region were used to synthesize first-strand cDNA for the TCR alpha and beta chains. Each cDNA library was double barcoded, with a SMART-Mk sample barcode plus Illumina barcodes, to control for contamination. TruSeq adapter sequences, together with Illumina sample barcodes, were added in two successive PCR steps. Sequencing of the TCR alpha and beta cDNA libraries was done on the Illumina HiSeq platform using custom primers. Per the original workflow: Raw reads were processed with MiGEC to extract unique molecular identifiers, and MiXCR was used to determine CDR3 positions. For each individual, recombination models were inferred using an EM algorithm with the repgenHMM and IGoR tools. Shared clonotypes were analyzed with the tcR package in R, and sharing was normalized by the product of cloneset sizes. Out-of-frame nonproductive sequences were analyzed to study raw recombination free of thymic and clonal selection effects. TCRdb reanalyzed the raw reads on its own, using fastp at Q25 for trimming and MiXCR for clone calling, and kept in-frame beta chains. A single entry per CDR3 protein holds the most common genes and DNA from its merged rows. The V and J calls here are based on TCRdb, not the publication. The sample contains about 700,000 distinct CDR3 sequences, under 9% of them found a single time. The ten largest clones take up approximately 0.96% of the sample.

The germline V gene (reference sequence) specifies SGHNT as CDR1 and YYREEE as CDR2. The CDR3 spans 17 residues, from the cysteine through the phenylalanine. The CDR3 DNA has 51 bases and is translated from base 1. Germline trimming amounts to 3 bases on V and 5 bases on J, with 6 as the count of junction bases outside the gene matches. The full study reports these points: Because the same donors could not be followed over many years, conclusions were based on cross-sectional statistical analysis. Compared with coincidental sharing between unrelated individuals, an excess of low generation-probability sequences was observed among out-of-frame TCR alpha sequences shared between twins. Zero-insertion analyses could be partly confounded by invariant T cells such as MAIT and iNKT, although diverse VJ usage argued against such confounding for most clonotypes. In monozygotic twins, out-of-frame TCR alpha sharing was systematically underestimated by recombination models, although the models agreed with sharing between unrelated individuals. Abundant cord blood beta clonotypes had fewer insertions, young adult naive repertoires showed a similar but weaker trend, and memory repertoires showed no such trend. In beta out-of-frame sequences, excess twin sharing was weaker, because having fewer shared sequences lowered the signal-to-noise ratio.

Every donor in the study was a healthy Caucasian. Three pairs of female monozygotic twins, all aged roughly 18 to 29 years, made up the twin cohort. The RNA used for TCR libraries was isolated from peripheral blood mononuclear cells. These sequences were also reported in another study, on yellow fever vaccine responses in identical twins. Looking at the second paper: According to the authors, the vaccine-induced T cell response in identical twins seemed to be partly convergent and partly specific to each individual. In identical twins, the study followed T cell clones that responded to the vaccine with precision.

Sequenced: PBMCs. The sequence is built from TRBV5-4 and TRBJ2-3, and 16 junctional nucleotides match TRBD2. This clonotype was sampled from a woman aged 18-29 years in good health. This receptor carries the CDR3 CASSSTGTSGGVDTQYF. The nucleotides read TGTGCCAGCAGCTCGACCGGGACTAGCGGGGGGGTAGATACGCAGTATTTT.